Following are 12 T cell receptor beta chains from one sample sequenced in a study of post-analysis software for immune sequencing data. Findings and limits, study-wide: Relative to controls, patients had 4 or 5 TRBV segments at higher frequency, with TRBV5-6, TRBV5-1 and TRBV20-1 among these.

Their cognate antigens are unknown. TCR beta cDNA libraries included unique molecular identifiers. One entry per CDR3 protein, called by TCRdb with MiXCR from the PCR reads. The sample has hundreds of thousands of distinct CDR3 sequences; 25% to 30% are singletons. Sequencing was done on a sample of blood. These receptors came from a girl aged 10-17 years with multiple sclerosis.

This clonotype was found a few times. The rearrangement uses TRBV20-1 and TRBJ2-3, with 7 positions matching TRBD2. The CDR3 spans 14 residues. Germline V CDR1 and CDR2: DFQATT, SNEGSKA (reference sequence). Losses at the gene ends were 5 bases for V and 2 bases for J; bases not matched to a gene: 7. DNA of the CDR3: TGCAGTGCTCCAGCCGAGCGGGACACAGATACGCAGTATTTT. Translation: CSAPAERDTDTQYF.

This chain connects TRBV5-1 to TRBJ2-7; TRBD2 might be the D (7 bases). Trimming took off 1 base at V and 4 bases at J, with 12 bases between the two ends. The CDR3 is 14 residues long. Germline CDR1 reads SGHRS; CDR2 reads YFSETQ. This chain's CDR3 is CASSLWRGPYEQYF. The CDR3 nucleotides are TGCGCCAGCAGCTTGTGGCGGGGGCCATACGAGCAGTACTTC.

This clonotype appeared once. The V gene is TRBV20-1, the J gene TRBJ2-4; the D gene is possibly TRBD1 (7 bases). The J call may be wrong; the DNA end is better matched by TRBJ2-7. Per the germline V gene, CDR1 is DFQATT and CDR2 is SNEGSKA (reference sequence). The CDR3 is made up of 15 amino acids. This CDR3 is CSATYGGTVTYEQYF. DNA of the CDR3: TGCAGTGCTACCTATGGGGGGACAGTCACCTACGAGCAGTACTTC.

This clonotype was observed a handful of times. The chain recombines TRBV5-1 with TRBJ2-6; D is unresolved. With 5 bases removed from V and 0 bases from J, the gap between germline ends came to 12 bases. This CDR3 spans 16 amino acids. Germline lookup yields CDR1 SGHRS and CDR2 YFSETQ. CDR3 DNA: TGCGCCAGCAGGTTTCAACAGAGCTCTGGGGCCAACGTCCTGACTTTC. Protein product: CASRFQQSSGANVLTF.

This clonotype has only a few counts. The chain has TRBV7-2 and TRBJ2-5; 9 nucleotides match TRBD2. Germline trimming cut 3 bases from V and 1 base from J; bases unmatched to any gene: 3. CDR1 and CDR2 (germline): SGHTA, FQGNSA. This CDR3 contains 15 residues. CDR3 sequence (DNA): TGTGCCAGCAGCTTTTGGGGACTAGCCCAAGAGACCCAGTACTTC. It specifies CASSFWGLAQETQYF.

This clonotype was seen more than once but under ten times. The J gene is TRBJ2-5, the V gene TRBV6-5; a possible D gene is TRBD2 (7 bases). This CDR3 contains 14 residues. The V and J ends lost 6 bases and 1 base respectively, with 12 bases between them. The germline CDR1 and CDR2 sequences are MNHEY and SVGAGI. Here the CDR3 reads CASRRGGAQETQYF. The CDR3 bases are TGTGCCAGCAGGAGAGGGGGGGCCCAAGAGACCCAGTACTTC.

In this sample, this clonotype turned up many times. The genes are TRBV6-4 and TRBJ2-1; 10 nucleotides line up with TRBD2. The V gene end was trimmed by 5 bases and the J gene end by 7 bases; junction bases not matched to a gene: 8. The CDR3 covers 15 residues. CDR1 is MRHNA and CDR2 is SNTAGT in the germline V gene. The CDR3 sequence: CASSTLAGGVNEQFF. In DNA form, the CDR3 reads TGTGCCAGCAGTACTTTAGCGGGAGGTGTAAATGAGCAGTTCTTC.

This clonotype has a handful of counts. The chain couples TRBV20-1 to TRBJ2-7; D is perhaps TRBD2 (6 bases). Germline assignment: CDR1 DFQATT and CDR2 SNEGSKA (reference sequence). Between the trimmed V and J ends, which lost 3 bases and 0 bases, there was a span of 12 bases. The length of the CDR3 is 14 residues. The CDR3, as DNA: TGCAGTGCTAGTATCAGCGGGCACTCCTACGAGCAGTACTTC. It is translated as CSASISGHSYEQYF.

This clonotype was seen more than once but under ten times. This chain joins TRBV20-1 and TRBJ2-1; 10 nucleotides match TRBD2. This CDR3 has 16 amino acids. J lost 10 bases, V lost 3 bases, and 15 bases had no gene match. CDR1 is DFQATT, CDR2 SNEGSKA, per germline (reference sequence). The CDR3 DNA reads TGCAGTGCTAGCATTTCTGTGTTAGCGGGGGGCGGGGAGCAGTTCTTC. This encodes CSASISVLAGGGEQFF.

The chain combines TRBV3-1 with TRBJ2-4; TRBD1 is a possible D gene (6 bases). The germline V gene has CDR1 LGHDT and CDR2 YNNKEL (reference sequence). The length of the CDR3 is 20 residues. V lost 0 bases to trimming and J lost 0 bases, with 21 bases between them. The CDR3: CASSQDVGGIGSIAKNIQYF. CDR3 nucleotide sequence: TGTGCCAGCAGCCAAGATGTAGGGGGAATTGGGAGCATAGCCAAAAACATTCAGTACTTC.

In the case of this clonotype: A much larger clonotype is one base distant, so this may be a read error. The V call is TRBV10-3, the J call TRBJ2-5; D may be TRBD1 (5 bases). Germline V CDR1 and CDR2: ENHRY, SYGVKD. The CDR3 spans 15 residues. DNA for the CDR3: TGTGCCACCAGTGAGCCTACAGGACCCCAAGAGACCCAGTACTTC. Its protein product is CATSEPTGPQETQYF.

The chain is built from TRBV28 and TRBJ2-7, with 10 bases fitting TRBD1. CDR3 length: 14 amino acids. CDR1 is MDHEN, CDR2 SYDVKM, per germline. With 5 bases clipped from V and 6 bases from J, the junction kept 7 bases outside the gene matches. CDR3 amino acids: CASSVGTGVREQYF. CDR3 DNA sequence: TGTGCCAGCAGTGTTGGGACAGGGGTGCGCGAGCAGTACTTC. The full variable domain, its missing parts supplied by reference TRBV28 and TRBJ2-7, is DVKVTQSSRYLVKRTGEKVFLECVQDMDHENMFWYRQDPGLGLRLIYFSYDVKMKEKGDIPEGYSVSREKKERFSLILESASTNQTSMYLCASSVGTGVREQYFGPGTRLTVT.